This T cell receptor beta chain is from a study of blood T cell repertoires in COVID-19. The assay was immunoSEQ multiplex PCR, and TCRdb's table has in-frame clones only and misses some. The sample consists of around 90,000 clones, about 86% of them appearing once. The germline V and J ends were trimmed by 0 bases and 4 bases, with 6 bases remaining between them. This CDR3 comprises 13 residues. From germline, CDR1 is SEHNR and CDR2 FQNEAQ (reference sequence). The rearrangement links TRBV7-9 to TRBJ1-2; D perhaps matches TRBD1 (5 bases). Sequenced: peripheral blood. This TCR came from a man aged 50 to 60 with COVID-19, enrolled during active disease. As DNA, the CDR3 is TGTGCCAGCAGCTTAGCCGACAGCTATGGCTACACCTTC. Translated: CASSLADSYGYTF.